Listed below are T cell receptor beta chains from one sample, sequenced in a study of a mutant IDH1 vaccine in newly diagnosed glioma. The table came from immunoSEQ multiplex PCR; TCRdb's copy has only in-frame clones and leaves some out. The data show 60,000 or so clones, around four fifths seen once. No antigen has been identified for these receptors. Specimen: PBMCs, collected from a glioma patient whose treatment included an IDH1 peptide vaccine. The receptor source for this set is a man aged 30 to 39 with glioma. CDR3s include the opening cysteine and the closing phenylalanine or tryptophan. Each record gives: J gene, V gene, D gene, clone size, CDR3 protein, CDR3 DNA. D genes are given only for firm matches. Size values are once, few and many counts, or a class for expanded clones, and some rows have none.

j_call: TRBJ2-3
v_call: TRBV7-9
d_call: .
clone_size: .
cdr3_aa: CASSFSPGQDTQYF
cdr3_nt: TGTGCCAGCAGCTTCTCTCCTGGACAAGATACGCAGTATTTT

j_call: TRBJ2-1
v_call: TRBV7-9
d_call: .
clone_size: .
cdr3_aa: CASSFPGGQYSYNEQFF
cdr3_nt: TGTGCCAGCAGCTTTCCGGGGGGCCAATACTCCTACAATGAGCAGTTCTTC

j_call: TRBJ2-1
v_call: TRBV5-1
d_call: .
clone_size: .
cdr3_aa: CASSTRAWEGGNEQFF
cdr3_nt: TGCGCCAGCAGCACGAGGGCGTGGGAAGGTGGGAATGAGCAGTTCTTC

j_call: TRBJ2-7
v_call: TRBV4-1
d_call: .
clone_size: .
cdr3_aa: CASSPGWGNSYEQYF
cdr3_nt: TGCGCCAGCAGCCCAGGGTGGGGGAATTCCTACGAGCAGTACTTC

j_call: TRBJ2-7
v_call: TRBV2
d_call: .
clone_size: .
cdr3_aa: CASSPKVFQYF
cdr3_nt: TGTGCCAGCAGCCCGAAGGTCTTTCAGTACTTC

j_call: TRBJ1-2
v_call: TRBV15
d_call: TRBD1
clone_size: .
cdr3_aa: CATSRESSGTGVYGYTF
cdr3_nt: TGTGCCACCAGCAGGGAGTCCTCCGGGACAGGGGTCTATGGCTACACCTTC

j_call: TRBJ2-1
v_call: TRBV7-7
d_call: .
clone_size: .
cdr3_aa: CASSHGGPASYNEQFF
cdr3_nt: TGTGCCAGCAGCCACGGGGGCCCAGCCTCCTACAATGAGCAGTTCTTC

j_call: TRBJ2-5
v_call: TRBV10-1
d_call: TRBD1
clone_size: few
cdr3_aa: CASSTRDSQETQYF
cdr3_nt: TGCGCCAGCAGTACCCGGGACAGCCAAGAGACCCAGTACTTC

j_call: TRBJ2-1
v_call: TRBV7-6
d_call: .
clone_size: .
cdr3_aa: CASSPPPGAGRNEQFF
cdr3_nt: TGTGCCAGCAGCCCACCCCCGGGGGCCGGAAGGAATGAGCAGTTCTTC

j_call: TRBJ1-2
v_call: TRBV19
d_call: .
clone_size: .
cdr3_aa: CASHRNYGYTF
cdr3_nt: TGTGCCAGTCATCGCAATTATGGCTACACCTTC

j_call: TRBJ1-5
v_call: TRBV6-6
d_call: .
clone_size: .
cdr3_aa: CASHQGLNQPQHF
cdr3_nt: TGTGCCAGCCATCAGGGATTAAATCAGCCCCAGCATTTT

j_call: TRBJ2-7
v_call: TRBV18
d_call: .
clone_size: .
cdr3_aa: CASSPDMTDYEQYF
cdr3_nt: TGTGCCAGCTCACCAGACATGACAGACTACGAGCAGTACTTC

j_call: TRBJ1-6
v_call: TRBV30
d_call: .
clone_size: .
cdr3_aa: CAWSVMLGIGSPLHF
cdr3_nt: TGTGCCTGGAGTGTTATGTTGGGGATTGGTTCACCCCTCCACTTT

j_call: TRBJ2-3
v_call: TRBV6-4
d_call: .
clone_size: .
cdr3_aa: CASSDGGSSTDTQYF
cdr3_nt: TGTGCCAGCAGTGACGGGGGGTCTTCCACAGATACGCAGTATTTT

j_call: TRBJ2-1
v_call: TRBV6-1
d_call: .
clone_size: .
cdr3_aa: CASRVGFQYNEQFF
cdr3_nt: TGTGCCAGCAGGGTGGGGTTTCAGTACAATGAGCAGTTCTTC

j_call: TRBJ1-6
v_call: TRBV6-5
d_call: .
clone_size: .
cdr3_aa: CASSYSTASPDSPLHF
cdr3_nt: TGTGCCAGCAGTTACTCGACAGCCTCCCCAGATTCACCCCTCCACTTT

j_call: TRBJ2-2
v_call: TRBV9
d_call: .
clone_size: .
cdr3_aa: CASRDSGTAGELFF
cdr3_nt: TGTGCCAGCAGGGACTCAGGAACGGCCGGGGAGCTGTTTTTT

j_call: TRBJ1-5
v_call: TRBV15
d_call: .
clone_size: .
cdr3_aa: CATSRPPGVRNQPQHF
cdr3_nt: TGTGCCACCAGCAGACCCCCGGGGGTTCGCAATCAGCCCCAGCATTTT

j_call: TRBJ2-7
v_call: TRBV9
d_call: TRBD1
clone_size: .
cdr3_aa: CASTKGDRVEYEQYF
cdr3_nt: TGTGCCAGCACCAAGGGAGACAGGGTGGAGTACGAGCAGTACTTC

j_call: TRBJ2-7
v_call: TRBV19
d_call: .
clone_size: few
cdr3_aa: CASSSTTDNTYEQYF
cdr3_nt: TGTGCCAGTAGTAGTACAACGGACAACACCTACGAGCAGTACTTC

j_call: TRBJ2-3
v_call: TRBV28
d_call: TRBD1
clone_size: .
cdr3_aa: CASTPPHRGPGTDTQYF
cdr3_nt: TGTGCCAGCACCCCCCCCCACAGGGGGCCCGGCACAGATACGCAGTATTTT

j_call: TRBJ1-2
v_call: TRBV18
d_call: .
clone_size: .
cdr3_aa: CASSPRQDLGSYTF
cdr3_nt: TGTGCCAGCTCACCACGACAGGATCTCGGGAGCTACACCTTC

j_call: TRBJ1-2
v_call: TRBV7-8
d_call: .
clone_size: .
cdr3_aa: CASSPQRGGSYGYTF
cdr3_nt: TGTGCCAGCAGCCCCCAGAGGGGAGGATCCTATGGCTACACCTTC

j_call: TRBJ1-1
v_call: TRBV5-6
d_call: .
clone_size: .
cdr3_aa: CASSPTGYTEAFF
cdr3_nt: TGTGCCAGCAGCCCAACAGGGTACACTGAAGCTTTCTTT

j_call: TRBJ1-3
v_call: TRBV9
d_call: .
clone_size: .
cdr3_aa: CASSVQGTANTIYF
cdr3_nt: TGTGCCAGCAGCGTACAGGGAACGGCAAACACCATATATTTT